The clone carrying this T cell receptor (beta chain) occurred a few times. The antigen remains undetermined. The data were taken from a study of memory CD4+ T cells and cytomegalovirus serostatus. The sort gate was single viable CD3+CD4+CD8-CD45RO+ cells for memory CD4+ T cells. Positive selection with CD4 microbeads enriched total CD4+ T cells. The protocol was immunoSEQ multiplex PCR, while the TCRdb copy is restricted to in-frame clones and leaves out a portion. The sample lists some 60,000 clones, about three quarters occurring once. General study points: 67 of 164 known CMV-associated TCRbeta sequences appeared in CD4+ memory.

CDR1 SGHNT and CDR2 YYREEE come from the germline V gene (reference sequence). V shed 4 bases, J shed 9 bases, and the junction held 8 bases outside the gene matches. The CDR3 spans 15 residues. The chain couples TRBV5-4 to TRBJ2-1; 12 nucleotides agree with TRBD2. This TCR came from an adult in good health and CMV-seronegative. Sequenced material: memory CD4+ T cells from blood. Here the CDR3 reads CASSPGTSGSVEQFF. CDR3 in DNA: TGTGCCAGCAGCCCTGGGACTAGCGGGTCTGTTGAGCAGTTCTTC. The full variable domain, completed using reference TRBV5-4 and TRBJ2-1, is ETGVTQSPTHLIKTRGQQVTLRCSSQSGHNTVSWYQQALGQGPQFIFQYYREEENGRGNFPPRFSGLQFPNYSSELNVNALELDDSALYLCASSPGTSGSVEQFFGPGTRLTVL.